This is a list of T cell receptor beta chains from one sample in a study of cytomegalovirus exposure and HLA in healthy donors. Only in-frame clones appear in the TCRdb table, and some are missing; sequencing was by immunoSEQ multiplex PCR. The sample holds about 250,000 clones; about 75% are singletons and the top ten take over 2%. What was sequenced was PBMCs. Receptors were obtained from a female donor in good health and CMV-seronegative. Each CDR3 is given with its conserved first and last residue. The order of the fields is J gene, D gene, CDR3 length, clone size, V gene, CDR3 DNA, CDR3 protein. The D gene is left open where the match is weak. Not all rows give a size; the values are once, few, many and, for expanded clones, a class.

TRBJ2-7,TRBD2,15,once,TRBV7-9,TGTGCCAGCAGCAAGACTAGCGGGAGCTCCTACGAGCAGTACTTC,CASSKTSGSSYEQYF
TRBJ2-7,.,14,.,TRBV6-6,TGTGCCAGCAGCCCGGACGGAGGGTCCTACGAGCAGTACTTC,CASSPDGGSYEQYF
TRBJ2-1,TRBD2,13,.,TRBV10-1,TGCGCCAGCGGACTAGCGGGAGGCAATGAGCAGTTCTTC,CASGLAGGNEQFF
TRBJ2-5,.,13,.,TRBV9,TGTGCCAGCACCGACTCCTTACAAGAGACCCAGTACTTC,CASTDSLQETQYF
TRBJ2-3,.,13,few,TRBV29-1,TGCAGCGTCGAGAGGGGCGGGACCGATACGCAGTATTTT,CSVERGGTDTQYF
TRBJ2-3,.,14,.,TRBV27,TGTGCCAGCAGTCGGACTCACCGCACAGATACGCAGTATTTT,CASSRTHRTDTQYF
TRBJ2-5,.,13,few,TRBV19,TGTGCCAGTAGTATAGTCCTCGGGGAGACCCAGTACTTC,CASSIVLGETQYF
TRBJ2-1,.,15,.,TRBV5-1,TGCGCCAGCAGCACGGGGGGACAAACCTACAATGAGCAGTTCTTC,CASSTGGQTYNEQFF
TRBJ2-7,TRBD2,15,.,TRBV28,TGTGCCAGTGGCAGCGCGGGAGGAGGGGCCTACGAGCAGTACTTC,CASGSAGGGAYEQYF
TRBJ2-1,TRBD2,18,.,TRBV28,TGTGCCAGCAGACTTAGGGCGGGGTTCCGCGGGAGAGACAATGAGCAGTTCTTC,CASRLRAGFRGRDNEQFF
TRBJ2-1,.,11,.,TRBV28,TGTGCCAGCAGGGAGAACAATGAGCAGTTCTTC,CASRENNEQFF
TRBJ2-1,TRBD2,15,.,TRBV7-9,TGTGCCAGCAGCATACTAGCGGGTAGTTACAATGAGCAGTTCTTC,CASSILAGSYNEQFF
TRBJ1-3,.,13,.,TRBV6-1,TGTGCCAGCAGTGGCAGGGGCGGAAACACCATATATTTT,CASSGRGGNTIYF
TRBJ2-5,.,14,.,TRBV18,TGTGCCAGCTCACCACGGTCTATGCGAGAGACCCAGTACTTC,CASSPRSMRETQYF
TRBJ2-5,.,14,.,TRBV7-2,TGTGCCAGCAGCGACGCGGTTGTCCAAGAGACCCAGTACTTC,CASSDAVVQETQYF
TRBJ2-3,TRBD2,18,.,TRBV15,TGTGCCACCAGCAGAGATCTGGCTAGCGGCTGGAGCACAGATACGCAGTATTTT,CATSRDLASGWSTDTQYF
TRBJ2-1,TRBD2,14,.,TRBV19,TGTGCCAGTAGTTTAAGGACTAGCCACAATGAGCAGTTCTTC,CASSLRTSHNEQFF
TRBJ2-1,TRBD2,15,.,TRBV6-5,TGTGCCAGCAGTTACTCTCCTAGCGGGGACAATGAGCAGTTCTTC,CASSYSPSGDNEQFF
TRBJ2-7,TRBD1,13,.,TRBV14,TGTGCCAGCAGCCTGACAGGGGGAAACGAGCAGTACTTC,CASSLTGGNEQYF
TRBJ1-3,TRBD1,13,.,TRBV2,TGTGCCAGCCGGGACAGGGAGGGAAACACCATATATTTT,CASRDREGNTIYF
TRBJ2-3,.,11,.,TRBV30,TGTGCCTGGTCTGGAGGGGATACGCAGTATTTT,CAWSGGDTQYF
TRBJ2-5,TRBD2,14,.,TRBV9,TGTGCCAGCAGCTACCTAGCGGGAGTAGAGACCCAGTACTTC,CASSYLAGVETQYF
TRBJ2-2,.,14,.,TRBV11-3,TGTGCCAGCAGCTTAAACGCCGGTGGCGGGGAGCTGTTTTTT,CASSLNAGGGELFF
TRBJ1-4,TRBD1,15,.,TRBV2,TGTGCCAGCAGTGAAGCGGGGACAGGGAATGAAAAACTGTTTTTT,CASSEAGTGNEKLFF
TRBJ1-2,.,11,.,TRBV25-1,TGTGCCAGCTACGGGGGATATGGCTACACCTTC,CASYGGYGYTF
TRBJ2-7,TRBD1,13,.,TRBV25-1,TGTGCCAGCAGTTTAGGGGGCGTTTACGAGCAGTACTTC,CASSLGGVYEQYF
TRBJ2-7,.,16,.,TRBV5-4,TGTGCCAGCAGCTTGGAGGGAGGCAGAAGCTCCTACGAGCAGTACTTC,CASSLEGGRSSYEQYF
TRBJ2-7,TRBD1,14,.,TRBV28,TGTGCCAGCAGTTACGGGACAGGGTTGGGCGAGCAGTACTTC,CASSYGTGLGEQYF
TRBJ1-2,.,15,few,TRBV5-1,TGCGCCAGCAGCTTGGTGGCAGGGGAGAACTATGGCTACACCTTC,CASSLVAGENYGYTF
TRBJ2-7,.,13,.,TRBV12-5,TGTGCTAGTGGTTTACAGGGTCCCTACGAGCAGTACTTC,CASGLQGPYEQYF
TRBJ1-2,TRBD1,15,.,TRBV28,TGTGCCAGCAGGGCGAGGGACAGAGCCTTCTATGGCTACACCTTC,CASRARDRAFYGYTF
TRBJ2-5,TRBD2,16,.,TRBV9,TGTGCCAGCAGCGTCGGTGGCGGGAGTGTAGGAGAGACCCAGTACTTC,CASSVGGGSVGETQYF
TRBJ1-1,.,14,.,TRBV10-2,TGCGCCAGCAGTGAGTTAGGGGCCCAAGTTGAAGCTTTCTTT,CASSELGAQVEAFF